This T cell receptor (beta chain) appears in the sequencing data of a study of CD8 T cells in Susac syndrome. The RNA, about 0.45 to 1 ug, was put through reverse transcription using random hexamers. Amplification of TCR beta CDR3 across 54 Vbeta and 13 Jbeta was performed with immunoSEQ multiplex PCR. TCRdb independently ran MiXCR on the immunoSEQ multiplex PCR reads; one entry per CDR3 protein. Of under 250,000 distinct CDR3 sequences listed, over 85% are singletons. The ends lost 5 bases at V and 3 bases at J; junction bases unmatched: 6. Germline assignment: CDR1 SGHTA and CDR2 FQGNSA. This CDR3 has 15 amino acids. CD8+ and CD4+ T cells circulating in blood were sequenced for TCR beta. FACS enriched CD8+ TEMRA cells, while bulk CD8+ and CD4+ were negatively isolated.

V and J are TRBV7-2 and TRBJ1-3; TRBD1 aligns across 8 bases. The TCR sequence derives from a human donor with multiple sclerosis. The sequenced material came from CD4+ T cells from PBMCs. Here the CDR3 DNA reads TGTGCCAGCAGCATTTGGACAGGGATTGGAAACACCATATATTTT. Protein sequence: CASSIWTGIGNTIYF.